This entry is about one TCR beta chain. Its antigen is unidentified. CDR1 LNHDA and CDR2 SQIVND come from the germline V gene (reference sequence). The CDR3 loop spans 15 amino acids. V lost 9 bases and J lost 3; bases outside the gene matches: 10. Sequencing used immunoSEQ version 4 in survey mode. Sequencing was performed with immunoSEQ multiplex PCR; in TCRdb, only in-frame clones are kept and a portion is missing. The repertoire consists of roughly 34,000 clones, with roughly 82% occurring once and the leading ten covering roughly 6.5%. Stimulation used approximately 9.1 ug/mL lysate from CMV-infected fibroblasts. CD40L/CD69 double-negative CD45RO-high memory CD4+ T cells were collected. These HIV-1-infected adults initiated suppressive ART in chronic infection. Donors had undetectable plasma HIV-1 RNA, under 50 copies/mL, for 4+ years. For roughly 19 hours, CD8-depleted PBMCs received anti-CD28/CD49d costimulation, a CD40-blocking antibody and enfuvirtide.

This specimen comes from a study of persistence of HIV-infected CD4 T cells. Notes on the study in general: TCR oligoclonality correlated with proviral oligoclonality in the same sorted populations.

The sequence was collected from an adult woman with HIV who was CMV-seropositive. The genes are TRBV19 and TRBJ2-1; the match to TRBD2 covers 8 bases. Sequencing used CD4+ T cells sorted from PBMCs after roughly 18-hour stimulation, obtained from a patient who received antiretroviral therapy. The chain's CDR3 is CARVAGGVGYNEQFF. CDR3 in DNA: TGTGCCAGAGTGGCGGGAGGTGTCGGCTACAATGAGCAGTTCTTC.